This T cell receptor (beta chain) was found in a study of cytomegalovirus exposure and HLA in healthy donors. Study-wide background: Earlier, some 180 million T cells were analyzed, and over 95 million unique TCR beta sequences were found among them. The study's findings and limits: A later analysis found common viral pathogens apparently linked to several of the most significant clusters. Earlier analysis looked at TCR beta V segments, and most were productive about 87% or about 30% of the time.

PCR was performed using 60 Vbeta and 13 Jbeta primers. Source study methods: Among the unique TCR beta chains that a later analysis counted, about 84 million in all, 10 million to 13 million were shared. Repertoires were generated with immunoSEQ multiplex PCR, while TCRdb's copy carries only in-frame clones and drops some. V and J calls and clone size are those listed in that table; D and trimming were worked out from the DNA. The table records about 130,000 clones, around 77% of them present only once. With respect to this clone: Its antigen remains unidentified.

Sequenced material: PBMCs. This clonotype originated in a woman in her fifties or sixties in good health and CMV-seronegative.

CDR3 region: CASSLLTGRGTGELFF. Here the CDR3 DNA reads TGTGCCAGCAGCCTTTTGACAGGGAGAGGAACCGGGGAGCTGTTTTTT. This chain connects TRBV7-3 to TRBJ2-2, with 7 positions matching TRBD1. The CDR3 sequence is 16 residues long. V shed 5 bases, J shed 5 bases, and the junction held 11 bases outside the gene matches. The germline V gene has CDR1 SGHTA and CDR2 FQGTGA. The complete variable domain, with remaining parts taken from reference TRBV7-3 and TRBJ2-2, reads GAGVSQTPSNKVTEKGKYVELRCDPISGHTALYWYRQSLGQGPEFLIYFQGTGAADDSGLPNDRFFAVRPEGSVSTLKIQRTERGDSAVYLCASSLLTGRGTGELFFGEGSRLTVL.